Presented here are 8 T cell receptor beta chains from one specimen sequenced in a study of cytomegalovirus exposure and HLA in healthy donors. Clones were sequenced by immunoSEQ multiplex PCR, and TCRdb holds only the in-frame ones, with some missing. The sample contains roughly 120,000 clones, around 94% of which appear only once. Sequencing was carried out using PBMCs. The receptor set was obtained from a woman in her late teens or twenties in good health and CMV-seronegative.

The gene calls are TRBV6-1 and TRBJ2-1; TRBD2 agrees at 12 bases. The CDR3 length is 16 residues. V shed 4 bases and J 7 bases; nucleotides not matched to a gene: 8. Looked up from germline, CDR1 is MNHNS and CDR2 is SASEGT. Here the CDR3 DNA reads TGTGCCAGCAGTGCGGAACTAGCGGGGGGTAATAATGAGCAGTTCTTC. Translated, it gives CASSAELAGGNNEQFF.

The chain carries TRBV28 and TRBJ2-5; 8 nucleotides agree with TRBD1. Germline V gene sequence: CDR1 MDHEN, CDR2 SYDVKM. CDR3 size: 17 residues. The J segment lost 4 bases and the V segment lost 7 bases, leaving 17 bases of the junction unmatched. The chain's CDR3 is CASTVGQGGILAETQYF. DNA of the CDR3: TGTGCCAGCACCGTAGGACAGGGAGGAATATTGGCAGAGACCCAGTACTTC.

This chain joins TRBV9 and TRBJ2-1, with 11 bases that match TRBD2. CDR1 is SGDLS, CDR2 YYNGEE, per germline. CDR3 length: 15 residues. Trimming removed 4 bases from V and 6 bases from J; junction bases left unmatched: 6. CDR3 DNA sequence: TGTGCCAGCAGCCCAACTAGCGGGAGAGTCAATGAGCAGTTCTTC. Amino acid sequence: CASSPTSGRVNEQFF.

The chain employs TRBV5-1 and TRBJ2-5; D unclear. Trimming took 6 bases from V and 5 from J, leaving 17 bases between them. The CDR3 has 14 residues. Germline-derived CDR1 and CDR2 are SGHRS and YFSETQ. The CDR3 reads CASILSPGSETQYF. The CDR3 bases are TGCGCCAGCATATTGTCACCCGGTTCGGAGACCCAGTACTTC.

The J gene is TRBJ1-3, the V gene TRBV7-2, with D possibly being TRBD1 (6 bases). Trimming pared 5 bases from V and 2 bases from J, leaving 16 bases between. Germline CDR1 is SGHTA and CDR2 is FQGNSA. The CDR3 sequence is 16 residues long. CDR3 sequence: CASSRGGTGPGNTIYF. The CDR3 DNA is TGTGCCAGCAGCAGAGGGGGAACGGGCCCTGGAAACACCATATATTTT.

The chain couples TRBV19 to TRBJ1-1; D remains unclear. The CDR3 has 14 residues. The ends were cut back, 10 bases at V and 4 bases at J, with 19 bases in the middle. Germline CDR1 is LNHDA and CDR2 is SQIVND (reference sequence). This chain's CDR3 is CATTTWGGSTEAFF. For the CDR3, the DNA is TGTGCCACCACCACGTGGGGAGGGAGCACTGAAGCTTTCTTT.

DNA for the CDR3: TGTGCCAGCAGCTTAGGAGACGGCAGCCCCCCGGGGGAGCAGTACTTC. The encoded protein is CASSLGDGSPPGEQYF. V and J are TRBV7-6 and TRBJ2-7; the D gene is possibly TRBD2 (5 bases). Germline assignment: CDR1 SGHVS and CDR2 FNYEAQ. Trimming left V 1 base short and J 7 bases short, with 20 bases between. The CDR3 extends over 16 amino acids.

The V gene is TRBV2, the J gene TRBJ2-5; TRBD2 aligns across 9 bases. The CDR3 contains 16 residues. CDR1 is SNHLY, CDR2 FYNNEI, per germline. J lost 5 bases, V lost 2 bases, and 9 bases had no gene match. The CDR3: CASSEIGGGAFETQYF. The CDR3, as DNA: TGTGCCAGCAGTGAAATCGGCGGGGGGGCCTTTGAGACCCAGTACTTC.